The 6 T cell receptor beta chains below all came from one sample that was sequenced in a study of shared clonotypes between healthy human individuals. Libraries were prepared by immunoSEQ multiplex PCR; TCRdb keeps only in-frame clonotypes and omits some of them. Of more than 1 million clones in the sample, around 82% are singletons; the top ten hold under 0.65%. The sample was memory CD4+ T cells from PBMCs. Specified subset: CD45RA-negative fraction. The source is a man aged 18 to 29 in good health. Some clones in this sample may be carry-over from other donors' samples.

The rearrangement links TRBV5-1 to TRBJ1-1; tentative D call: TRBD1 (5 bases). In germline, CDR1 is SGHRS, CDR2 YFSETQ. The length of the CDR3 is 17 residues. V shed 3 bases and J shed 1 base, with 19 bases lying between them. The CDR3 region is CASSWGPQQATNTEAFF. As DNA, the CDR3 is TGCGCCAGCAGCTGGGGCCCGCAACAGGCAACGAACACTGAAGCTTTCTTT.

The CDR3 protein is CASSLGETRGRNTEAFF. The CDR3 DNA is TGTGCCAGCAGCTTAGGGGAAACGAGGGGGCGCAACACTGAAGCTTTCTTT. This sequence joins TRBV7-2 and TRBJ1-1; 7 nucleotides align to TRBD1. Germline V lookup: CDR1 SGHTA, CDR2 FQGNSA. The length of the CDR3 is 17 residues. After removal of 1 base from V and 2 bases from J, the junction contained 10 bases not matched to a gene.

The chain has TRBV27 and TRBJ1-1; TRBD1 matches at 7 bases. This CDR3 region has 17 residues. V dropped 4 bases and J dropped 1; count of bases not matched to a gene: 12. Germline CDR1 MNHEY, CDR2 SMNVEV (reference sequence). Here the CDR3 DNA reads TGTGCCAGCAGTTCCCTCAGAATGGGACAGAAGAACACTGAAGCTTTCTTT. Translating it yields CASSSLRMGQKNTEAFF.

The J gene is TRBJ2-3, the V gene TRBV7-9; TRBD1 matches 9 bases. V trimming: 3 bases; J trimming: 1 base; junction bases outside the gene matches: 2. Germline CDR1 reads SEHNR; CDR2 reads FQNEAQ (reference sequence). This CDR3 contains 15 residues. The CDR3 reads CASSFYRGRTDTQYF. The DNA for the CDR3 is TGTGCCAGCAGCTTCTACAGGGGGCGCACAGATACGCAGTATTTT.

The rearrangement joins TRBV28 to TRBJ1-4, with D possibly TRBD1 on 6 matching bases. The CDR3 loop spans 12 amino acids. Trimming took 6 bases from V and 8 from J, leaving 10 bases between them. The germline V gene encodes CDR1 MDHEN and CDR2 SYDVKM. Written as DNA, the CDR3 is TGTGCCAGCAGAGGGGGTAGGGAAAAACTGTTTTTT. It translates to CASRGGREKLFF.

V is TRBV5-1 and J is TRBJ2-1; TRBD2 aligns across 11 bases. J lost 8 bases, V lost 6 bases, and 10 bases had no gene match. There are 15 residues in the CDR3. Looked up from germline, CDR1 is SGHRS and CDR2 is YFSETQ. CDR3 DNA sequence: TGCGCCAGCAACCTGTTAGCGGGAGGGCCGGATGAGCAGTTCTTC. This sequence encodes CASNLLAGGPDEQFF. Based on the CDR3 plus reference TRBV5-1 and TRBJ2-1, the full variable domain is KAGVTQTPRYLIKTRGQQVTLSCSPISGHRSVSWYQQTPGQGLQFLFEYFSETQRNKGNFPGRFSGRQFSNSRSEMNVSTLELGDSALYLCASNLLAGGPDEQFFGPGTRLTVL.